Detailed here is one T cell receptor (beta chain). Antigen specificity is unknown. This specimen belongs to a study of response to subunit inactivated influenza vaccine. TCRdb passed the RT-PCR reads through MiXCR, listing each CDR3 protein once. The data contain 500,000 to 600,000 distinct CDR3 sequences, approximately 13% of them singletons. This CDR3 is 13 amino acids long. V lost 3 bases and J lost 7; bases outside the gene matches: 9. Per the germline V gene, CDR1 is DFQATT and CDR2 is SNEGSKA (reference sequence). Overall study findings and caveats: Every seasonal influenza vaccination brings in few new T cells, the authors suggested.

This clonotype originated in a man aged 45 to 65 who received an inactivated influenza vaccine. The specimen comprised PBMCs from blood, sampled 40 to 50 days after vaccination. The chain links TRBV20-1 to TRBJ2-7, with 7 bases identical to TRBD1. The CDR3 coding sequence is TGCAGTGCTAGGGTAGGGGGCTTAGGGGAGCAGTACTTC. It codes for CSARVGGLGEQYF.